The 2 T cell receptor beta chains given below trace back to one sample, sequenced in a study of blood T cell repertoires in COVID-19 (dated by TCRdb to about 2020). The library was built by means of the immunoSEQ multiplex PCR assay. The clones in this table, taken by TCRdb from immuneACCESS, are in-frame only. Not every clone is retained; where verified, under half of the shortfall comes from an unresolved V gene, and the cause of the rest is unknown. The sample profile shows 150,000 to 200,000 clones; approximately 85% of them were found once. Together, the top ten hold roughly 7.7% of the sample. The sequencing sample was made of peripheral blood. The receptors derive from a woman aged 60-70 years with acute or convalescent COVID-19.

The genes are TRBV11-3 and TRBJ2-1; 9 nucleotides agree with TRBD2. The CDR3 is 16 amino acids. CDR1 is SGHNT and CDR2 is YENEEA in the germline V gene. The J segment lost 10 bases and the V segment lost 2 bases, leaving 12 bases of the junction unmatched. CDR3 sequence: CASSLRGREGRLEQFF. The CDR3 DNA follows: TGTGCCAGCAGCTTAAGGGGGCGGGAGGGCCGCCTGGAGCAGTTCTTC.

This chain uses TRBV6-5 with TRBJ2-2, with 11 bases lining up with TRBD2. This CDR3 contains 16 residues. CDR1 and CDR2 from the germline V gene are MNHEY and SVGAGI. Trimming at V came to 4 bases and at J to 0 bases, leaving 1 base not matched to a gene. Written as DNA, the CDR3 is TGTGCCAGCAGTTTAGCGGGAGGGCCGAACACCGGGGAGCTGTTTTTT. Translated: CASSLAGGPNTGELFF.